Sequencing of this T cell receptor (beta chain) was carried out in a study of blood T cell repertoires in COVID-19. Across the whole study: Sites in the United States, Italy and Spain provided acute and convalescent COVID-19 samples. The analysed material was cDNA or gDNA that came from T cells, B-cell-depleted T cells, or PBMCs.

The data were produced by immunoSEQ multiplex PCR, yet TCRdb's version contains in-frame clones alone and is incomplete. The profile covers 150,000 to 190,000 clones, with about 88% appearing a single time and around 8.1% taken by the ten largest. Sequencing was carried out using peripheral blood. The receptor was isolated from a woman aged 55-70 years with COVID-19, enrolled during active disease.

The CDR3 nucleotides read TGTGCCAGCAGCTTGGGGGGACAGTTCACTGAAGCTTTCTTT. Translation: CASSLGGQFTEAFF. The V and J genes are TRBV5-6 and TRBJ1-1; 7 bases map to TRBD1. Germline V lookup: CDR1 SGHDT, CDR2 YYEEEE. V shed 0 bases and J 4 bases; nucleotides not matched to a gene: 3. CDR3 length: 14 amino acids.